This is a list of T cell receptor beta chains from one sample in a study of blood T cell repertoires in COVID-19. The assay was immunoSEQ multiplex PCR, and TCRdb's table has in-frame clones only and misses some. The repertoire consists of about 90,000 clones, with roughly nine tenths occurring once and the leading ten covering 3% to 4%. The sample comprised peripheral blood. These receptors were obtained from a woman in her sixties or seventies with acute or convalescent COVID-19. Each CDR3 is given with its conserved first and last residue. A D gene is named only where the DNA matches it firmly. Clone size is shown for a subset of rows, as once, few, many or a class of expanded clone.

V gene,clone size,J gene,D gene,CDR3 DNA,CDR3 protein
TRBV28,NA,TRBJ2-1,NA,TGTGCCAGCAGTTTAGTGGGGCTCAGGACCTACAATGAGCAGTTCTTC,CASSLVGLRTYNEQFF
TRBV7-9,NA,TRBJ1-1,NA,TGTGCCAGCAGCTTAGTGATTTCCAGGTTTAACACTGAAGCTTTCTTT,CASSLVISRFNTEAFF
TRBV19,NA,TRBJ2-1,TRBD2,TGTGCCAGTTTTGGGTACGCCGGGACTACCAGGGATAATGAGCAGTTCTTC,CASFGYAGTTRDNEQFF
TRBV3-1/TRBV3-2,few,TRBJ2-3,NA,TGTGCCAGCAGCCAAGTGCAGGGGGATACGCAGTATTTT,CASSQVQGDTQYF
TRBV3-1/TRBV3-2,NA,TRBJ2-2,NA,TGTGCCAGCAGCCCCTCGGGGAATTTAATAACCGGGGAGCTGTTTTTT,CASSPSGNLITGELFF
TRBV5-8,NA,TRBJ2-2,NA,TGTGCCAGCAGCTTGGGACAGCCCACTGGACGGTTATTTTTT,CASSLGQPTGRLFF
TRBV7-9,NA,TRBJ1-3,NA,TGTGCCAGCAGCTTAGCTAGAGCGAGCAGGGCTGGAAACACCATATATTTT,CASSLARASRAGNTIYF
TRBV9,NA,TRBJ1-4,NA,TGTGCCAGCAGCGGCGGGGGAACTAATGAAAAACTGTTTTTT,CASSGGGTNEKLFF
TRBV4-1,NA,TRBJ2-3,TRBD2,TGCGCCAGCAGCCAAGACGCTAGCGGGAGGGGAGATACGCAGTATTTT,CASSQDASGRGDTQYF
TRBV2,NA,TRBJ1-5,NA,TGTGCCAGCAAATATCTGGGACAAAATCAGCCCCAGCATTTT,CASKYLGQNQPQHF
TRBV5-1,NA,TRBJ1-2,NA,TGCGCCAGCAGCTTGGTTCCGGGTACTAACTATGGCTACACCTTC,CASSLVPGTNYGYTF
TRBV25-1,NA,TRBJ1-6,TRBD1,TGTGCCAGCACCGGGACAGGGCAGAATTCACCCCTCCACTTT,CASTGTGQNSPLHF
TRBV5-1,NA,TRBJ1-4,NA,TGCGCCAGCAGCTTGGTCGGGGATGAAAAACTGTTTTTT,CASSLVGDEKLFF
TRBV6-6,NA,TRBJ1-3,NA,TGTGGGGCATCAAACTCTGGAAACACCATATATTTT,CGASNSGNTIYF
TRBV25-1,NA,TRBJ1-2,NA,TGTGCCAGCCGCGCTAACTATGGCTACACCTTC,CASRANYGYTF
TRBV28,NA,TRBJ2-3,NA,TGTGCCAGCAGTTTTCAGGATACGCAGTATTTT,CASSFQDTQYF
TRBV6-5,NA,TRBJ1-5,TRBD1,TGTGCCAGCAGCATACAGGGGCTAAATCAGCCCCAGCATTTT,CASSIQGLNQPQHF
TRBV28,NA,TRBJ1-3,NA,TGTGCCAGCAGTTTATTAGAGCCGTCGAGGGGAAACACCATATATTTT,CASSLLEPSRGNTIYF
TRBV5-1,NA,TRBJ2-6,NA,TGCGCCAGCAGCTTGGTAGGGGCGAGCTCTGGGGCCAACGTCCTGACTTTC,CASSLVGASSGANVLTF
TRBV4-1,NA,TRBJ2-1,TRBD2,TGCGCCAGCAGGGGCCGGGAGGGCCGGTACAATGAGCAGTTCTTC,CASRGREGRYNEQFF
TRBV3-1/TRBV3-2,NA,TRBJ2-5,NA,TGTGCCAGCAGCCACCTTGGGGACACCGAGTACCAAGAGACCCAGTACTTC,CASSHLGDTEYQETQYF
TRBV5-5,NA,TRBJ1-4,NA,TGTGCCAGCACCCTCACGCAGCGGGATGATGAAAAACTGTTTTTT,CASTLTQRDDEKLFF
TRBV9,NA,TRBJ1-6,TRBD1,TGTGCCAGCAGCCCTGGGACAGGGGGAAGATCACCCCTCCACTTT,CASSPGTGGRSPLHF
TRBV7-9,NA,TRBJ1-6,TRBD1,TGTGCCAGCAGCGGCAAACAGGGGAACAATTCACCCCTCCACTTT,CASSGKQGNNSPLHF
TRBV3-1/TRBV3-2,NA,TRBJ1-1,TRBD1,TGTGCCAGCAGCCTACAGGGGGCGCCGAACACTGAAGCTTTCTTT,CASSLQGAPNTEAFF
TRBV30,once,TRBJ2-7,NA,TGTGCCTGGAGCCCCCGACTCGGCTCCTACGAGCAGTACTTC,CAWSPRLGSYEQYF
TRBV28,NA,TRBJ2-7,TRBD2,TGTGCCAGCAGTTTATTTACTAGCGGGAGCGACTACGAGCAGTACTTC,CASSLFTSGSDYEQYF
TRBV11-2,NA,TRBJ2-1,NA,TGTGCCAGCAACTCAGGGTATAGATTGATTTGGAATGAGCAGTTCTTC,CASNSGYRLIWNEQFF
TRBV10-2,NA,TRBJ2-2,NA,TGCGCCAGCAGTGACACCGGGACTCACAACACCGGGGAGCTGTTTTTT,CASSDTGTHNTGELFF
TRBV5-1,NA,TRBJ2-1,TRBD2,TGCGCCAGCAGCTTACCGGGACTAGGCCATGAGCAGTTCTTC,CASSLPGLGHEQFF
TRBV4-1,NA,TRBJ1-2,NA,TGCGCCAGCAGCCAAGGGGAGGGCGGGTATGGCTACACCTTC,CASSQGEGGYGYTF
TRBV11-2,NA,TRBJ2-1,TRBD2,TGTGCCAGCAGCTTATGGCTAGCGGGAGGACGATACAATGAGCAGTTCTTC,CASSLWLAGGRYNEQFF
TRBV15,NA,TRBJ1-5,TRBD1,TGTGCCACCAGCAGTTCGGGACAGGGGGTATTTCTTAGCAATCAGCCCCAGCATTTT,CATSSSGQGVFLSNQPQHF
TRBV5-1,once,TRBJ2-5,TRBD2,TGCGCCAGCAACTTAGCGGGGGGACAAGAGACCCAGTACTTC,CASNLAGGQETQYF
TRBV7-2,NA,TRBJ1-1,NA,TGTGCCAGCAGCTCCGGACAGCCGAACACTGAAGCTTTCTTT,CASSSGQPNTEAFF
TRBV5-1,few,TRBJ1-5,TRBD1,TGCGCCAGCAGCGCGGGACAGGGTCGGCCAGTTCCTAGCAATCAGCCCCAGCATTTT,CASSAGQGRPVPSNQPQHF